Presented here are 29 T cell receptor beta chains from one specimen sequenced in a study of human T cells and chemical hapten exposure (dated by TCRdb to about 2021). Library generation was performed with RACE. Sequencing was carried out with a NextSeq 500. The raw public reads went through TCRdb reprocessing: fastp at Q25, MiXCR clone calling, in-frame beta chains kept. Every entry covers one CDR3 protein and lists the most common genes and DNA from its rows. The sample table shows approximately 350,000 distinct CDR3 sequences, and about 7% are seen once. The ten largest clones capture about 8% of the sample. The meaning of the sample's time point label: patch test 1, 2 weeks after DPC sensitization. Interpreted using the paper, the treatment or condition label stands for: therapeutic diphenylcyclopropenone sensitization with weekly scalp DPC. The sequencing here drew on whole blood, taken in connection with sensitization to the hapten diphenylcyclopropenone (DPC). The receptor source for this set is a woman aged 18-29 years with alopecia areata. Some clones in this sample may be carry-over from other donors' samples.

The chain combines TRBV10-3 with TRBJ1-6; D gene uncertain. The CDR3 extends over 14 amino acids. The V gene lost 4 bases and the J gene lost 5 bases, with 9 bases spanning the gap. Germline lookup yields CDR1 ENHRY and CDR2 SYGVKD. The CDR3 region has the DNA TGTGCCATCAGTGGGGCATGGGATAATTCACCCCTCCACTTT. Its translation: CAISGAWDNSPLHF.

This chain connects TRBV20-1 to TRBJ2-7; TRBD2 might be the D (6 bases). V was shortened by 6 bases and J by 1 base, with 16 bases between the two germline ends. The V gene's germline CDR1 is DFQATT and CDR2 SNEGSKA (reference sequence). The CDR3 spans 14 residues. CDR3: CSALRRSGSYEQYF. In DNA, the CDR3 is TGCAGTGCCCTTCGGAGAAGCGGGTCCTACGAGCAGTACTTC.

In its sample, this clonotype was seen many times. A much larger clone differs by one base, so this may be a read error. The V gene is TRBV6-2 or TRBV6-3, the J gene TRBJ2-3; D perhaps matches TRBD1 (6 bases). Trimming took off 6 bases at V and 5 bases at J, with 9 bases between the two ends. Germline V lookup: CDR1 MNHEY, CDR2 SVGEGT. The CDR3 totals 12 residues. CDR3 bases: TGTGCCAGCAGACCACAGGGAGATACGCAGTATTTT. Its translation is CASRPQGDTQYF.

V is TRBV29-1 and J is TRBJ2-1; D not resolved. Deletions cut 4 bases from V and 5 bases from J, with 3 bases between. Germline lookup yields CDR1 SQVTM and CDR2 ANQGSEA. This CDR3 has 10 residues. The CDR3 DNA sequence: TGCAGCGTTGCGAACAATGAGCAGTTCTTC. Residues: CSVANNEQFF.

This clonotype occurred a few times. The CDR3 nucleotides are TGCAGTGCTAGAGCCGAAACCGGGGAGCTGTTTTTT. Protein product: CSARAETGELFF. The chain has TRBV20-1 and TRBJ2-2; D uncertain. The CDR3 sequence is 12 residues long. Germline values: CDR1 DFQATT, CDR2 SNEGSKA (reference sequence). Trimming took off 1 base at V and 5 bases at J, with 5 bases between the two ends.

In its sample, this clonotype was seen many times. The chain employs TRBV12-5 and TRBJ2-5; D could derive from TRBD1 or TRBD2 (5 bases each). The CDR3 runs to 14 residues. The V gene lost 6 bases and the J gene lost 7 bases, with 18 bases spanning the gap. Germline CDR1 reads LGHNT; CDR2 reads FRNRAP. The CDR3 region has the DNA TGTGCTAGTGGCCTAGGCCGGGACGGCGGGACCCAGTACTTC. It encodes CASGLGRDGGTQYF.

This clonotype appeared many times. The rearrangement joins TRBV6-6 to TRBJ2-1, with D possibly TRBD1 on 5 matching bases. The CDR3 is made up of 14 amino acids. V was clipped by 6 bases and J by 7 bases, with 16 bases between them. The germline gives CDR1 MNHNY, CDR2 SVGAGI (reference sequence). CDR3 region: CASRDGHLVNEQFF. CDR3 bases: TGTGCCAGCAGGGACGGACACCTAGTAAATGAGCAGTTCTTC.

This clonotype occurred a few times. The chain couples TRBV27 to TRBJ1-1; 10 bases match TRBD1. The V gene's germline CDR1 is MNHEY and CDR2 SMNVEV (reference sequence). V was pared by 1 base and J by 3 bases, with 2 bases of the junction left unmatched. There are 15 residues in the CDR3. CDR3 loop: CASSLWTGGDTEAFF. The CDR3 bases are TGTGCCAGCAGTTTATGGACAGGGGGTGACACTGAAGCTTTCTTT.

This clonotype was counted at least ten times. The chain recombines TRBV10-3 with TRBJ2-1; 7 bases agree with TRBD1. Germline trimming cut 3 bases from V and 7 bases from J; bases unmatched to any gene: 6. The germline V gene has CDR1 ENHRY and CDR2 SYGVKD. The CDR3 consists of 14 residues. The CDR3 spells CAISDIQGWNEQFF. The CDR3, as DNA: TGTGCCATCAGTGACATACAGGGGTGGAATGAGCAGTTCTTC.

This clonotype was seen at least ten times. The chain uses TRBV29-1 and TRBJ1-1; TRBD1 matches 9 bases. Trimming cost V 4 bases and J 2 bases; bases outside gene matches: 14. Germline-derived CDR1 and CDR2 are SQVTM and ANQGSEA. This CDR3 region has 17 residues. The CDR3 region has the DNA TGCAGCGTTGTTGCGGACAGGGGTAATGTTCGAAACACTGAAGCTTTCTTT. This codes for CSVVADRGNVRNTEAFF.

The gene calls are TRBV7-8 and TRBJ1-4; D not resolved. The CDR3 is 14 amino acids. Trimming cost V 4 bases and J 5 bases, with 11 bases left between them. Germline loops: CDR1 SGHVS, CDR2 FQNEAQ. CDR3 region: CASSSGPRNEKLFF. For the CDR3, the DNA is TGTGCCAGCAGCTCCGGGCCCCGGAATGAAAAACTGTTTTTT.

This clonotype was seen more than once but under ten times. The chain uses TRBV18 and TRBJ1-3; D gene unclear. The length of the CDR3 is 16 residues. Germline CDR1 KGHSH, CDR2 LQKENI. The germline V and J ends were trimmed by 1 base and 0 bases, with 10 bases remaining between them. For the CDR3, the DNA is TGTGCCAGCTCACCACTGGCGGGCGTCTCTGGAAACACCATATATTTT. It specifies CASSPLAGVSGNTIYF. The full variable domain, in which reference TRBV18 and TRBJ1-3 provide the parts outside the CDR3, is NAGVMQNPRHLVRRRGQEARLRCSPMKGHSHVYWYRQLPEEGLKFMVYLQKENIIDESGMPKERFSAEFPKEGPSILRIQQVVRGDSAAYFCASSPLAGVSGNTIYFGEGSWLTVV.

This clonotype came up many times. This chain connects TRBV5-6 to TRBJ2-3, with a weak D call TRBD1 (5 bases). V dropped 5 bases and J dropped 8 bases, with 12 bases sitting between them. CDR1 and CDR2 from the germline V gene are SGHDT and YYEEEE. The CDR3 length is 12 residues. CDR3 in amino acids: CASRSTEVTQYF. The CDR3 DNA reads TGTGCCAGCAGGTCGACAGAAGTTACGCAGTATTTT.

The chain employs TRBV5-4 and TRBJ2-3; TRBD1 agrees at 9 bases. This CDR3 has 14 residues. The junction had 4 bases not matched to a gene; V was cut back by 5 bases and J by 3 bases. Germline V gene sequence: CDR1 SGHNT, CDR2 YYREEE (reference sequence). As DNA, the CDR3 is TGTGCCAGCAGAAAGGGACAGGGTACAGATACGCAGTATTTT. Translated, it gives CASRKGQGTDTQYF. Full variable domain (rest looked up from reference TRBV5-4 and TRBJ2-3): ETGVTQSPTHLIKTRGQQVTLRCSSQSGHNTVSWYQQALGQGPQFIFQYYREEENGRGNFPPRFSGLQFPNYSSELNVNALELDDSALYLCASRKGQGTDTQYFGPGTRLTVL.

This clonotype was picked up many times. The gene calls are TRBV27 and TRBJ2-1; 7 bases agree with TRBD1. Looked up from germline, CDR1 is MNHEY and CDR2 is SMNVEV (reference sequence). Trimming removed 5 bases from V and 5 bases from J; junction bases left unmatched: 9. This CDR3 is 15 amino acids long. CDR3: CASSLYRDSNNEQFF. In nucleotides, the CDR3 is TGTGCCAGCAGTCTCTACCGGGACAGTAACAATGAGCAGTTCTTC.

The chain's CDR3 is CAISEVSRDQPQHF. The CDR3 DNA follows: TGTGCCATCAGTGAAGTCAGTCGGGACCAGCCCCAGCATTTT. The chain has TRBV10-3 and TRBJ1-5; D is perhaps TRBD1 (5 bases). The V gene's germline CDR1 is ENHRY and CDR2 SYGVKD. CDR3 length: 14 amino acids. V was trimmed by 3 bases and J by 7 bases, leaving 13 bases between them.

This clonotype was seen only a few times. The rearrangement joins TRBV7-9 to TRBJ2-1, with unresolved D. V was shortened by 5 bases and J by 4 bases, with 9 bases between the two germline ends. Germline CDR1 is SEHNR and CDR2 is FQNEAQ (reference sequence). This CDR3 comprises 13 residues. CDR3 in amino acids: CASSANLYNEQFF. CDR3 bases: TGTGCCAGCAGCGCCAACCTATACAATGAGCAGTTCTTC. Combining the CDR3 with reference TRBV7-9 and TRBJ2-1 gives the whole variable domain DTGVSQNPRHKITKRGQNVTFRCDPISEHNRLYWYRQTLGQGPEFLTYFQNEAQLEKSRLLSDRFSAERPKGSFSTLEIQRTEQGDSAMYLCASSANLYNEQFFGPGTRLTVL.

The CDR3 protein is CASRGPGQNAHTQYF. The CDR3 DNA follows: TGTGCCAGCAGAGGACCGGGACAGAACGCTCATACGCAGTATTTT. The chain has TRBV14 and TRBJ2-3; TRBD1 matches 7 bases. V shed 6 bases, J shed 7 bases, and the junction held 13 bases outside the gene matches. Germline lookup yields CDR1 SGHDN and CDR2 FVKESK. This CDR3 has 15 residues. Looking up the rest from reference TRBV14 and TRBJ2-3 gives the full variable domain: EAGVTQFPSHSVIEKGQTVTLRCDPISGHDNLYWYRRVMGKEIKFLLHFVKESKQDESGMPNNRFLAERTGGTYSTLKVQPAELEDSGVYFCASRGPGQNAHTQYFGPGTRLTVL.

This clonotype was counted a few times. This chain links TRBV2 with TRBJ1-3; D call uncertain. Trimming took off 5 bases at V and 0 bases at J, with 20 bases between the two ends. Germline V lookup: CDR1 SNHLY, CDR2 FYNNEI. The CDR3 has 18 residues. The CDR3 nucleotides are TGTGCCAGCAGTAGCCTCCCCGGTCACTCCTCCTCTGGAAACACCATATATTTT. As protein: CASSSLPGHSSSGNTIYF.

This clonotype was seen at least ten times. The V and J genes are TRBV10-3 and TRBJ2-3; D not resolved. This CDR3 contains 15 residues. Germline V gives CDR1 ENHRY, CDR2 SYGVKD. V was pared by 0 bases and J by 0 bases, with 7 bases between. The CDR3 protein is CAISESTPSTDTQYF. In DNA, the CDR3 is TGTGCCATCAGTGAGTCGACGCCTAGCACAGATACGCAGTATTTT.

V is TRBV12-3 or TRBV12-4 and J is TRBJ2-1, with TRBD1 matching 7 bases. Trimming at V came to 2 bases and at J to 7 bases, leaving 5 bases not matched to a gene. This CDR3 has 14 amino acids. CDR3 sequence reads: CASSLQGELNEQFF. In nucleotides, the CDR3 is TGTGCCAGCAGTTTACAGGGGGAACTGAATGAGCAGTTCTTC.

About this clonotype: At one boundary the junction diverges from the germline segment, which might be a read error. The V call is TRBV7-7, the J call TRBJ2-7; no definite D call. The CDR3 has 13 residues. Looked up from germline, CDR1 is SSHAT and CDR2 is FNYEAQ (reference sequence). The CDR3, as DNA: TGTGCTAGCAGCCTTGCCGACGGATACGAGCAGTACTTC. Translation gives CASSLADGYEQYF.

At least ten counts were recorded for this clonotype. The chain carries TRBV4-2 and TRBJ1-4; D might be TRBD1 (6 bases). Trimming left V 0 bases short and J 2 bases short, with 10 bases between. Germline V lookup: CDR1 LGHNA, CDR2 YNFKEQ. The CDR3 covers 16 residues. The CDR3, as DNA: TGTGCCAGCAGCCAAGATTGGGGGGCGACTAATGAAAAACTGTTTTTT. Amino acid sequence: CASSQDWGATNEKLFF.

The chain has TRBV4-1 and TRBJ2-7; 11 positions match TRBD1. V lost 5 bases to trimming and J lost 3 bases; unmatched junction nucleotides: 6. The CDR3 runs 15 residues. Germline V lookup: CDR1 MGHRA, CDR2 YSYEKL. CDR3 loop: CASSALDRGLYEQYF. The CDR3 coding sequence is TGCGCCAGCAGCGCGCTGGACAGGGGGCTCTACGAGCAGTACTTC.

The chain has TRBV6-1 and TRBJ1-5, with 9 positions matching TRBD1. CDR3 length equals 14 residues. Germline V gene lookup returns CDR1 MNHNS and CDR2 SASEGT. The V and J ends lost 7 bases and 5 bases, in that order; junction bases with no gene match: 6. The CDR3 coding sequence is TGTGCCAGCAAGGAGGGGACAGGGCATCAGCCCCAGCATTTT. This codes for CASKEGTGHQPQHF.

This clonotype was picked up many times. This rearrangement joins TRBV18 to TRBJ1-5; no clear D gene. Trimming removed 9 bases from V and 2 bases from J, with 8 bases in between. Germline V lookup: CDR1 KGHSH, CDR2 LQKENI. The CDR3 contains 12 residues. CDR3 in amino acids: CASTRGNQPQHF. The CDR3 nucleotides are TGTGCCAGTACCCGGGGCAATCAGCCCCAGCATTTT. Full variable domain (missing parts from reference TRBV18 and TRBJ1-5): NAGVMQNPRHLVRRRGQEARLRCSPMKGHSHVYWYRQLPEEGLKFMVYLQKENIIDESGMPKERFSAEFPKEGPSILRIQQVVRGDSAAYFCASTRGNQPQHFGDGTRLSIL.

For the CDR3, the DNA is TGTGCCAGCAGCTCGTATATTCTTCCCTCGGGGGCGTATGAGCAGTTCTTC. Translation: CASSSYILPSGAYEQFF. The chain combines TRBV7-9 with TRBJ2-1, with D perhaps matching TRBD1 or TRBD2 (6 bases each). V gave up 4 bases and J gave up 8 bases, with 24 bases separating them. The germline CDR1 and CDR2 sequences are SEHNR and FQNEAQ (reference sequence). CDR3 length equals 17 residues. The full variable domain, completed using reference TRBV7-9 and TRBJ2-1, is DTGVSQNPRHKITKRGQNVTFRCDPISEHNRLYWYRQTLGQGPEFLTYFQNEAQLEKSRLLSDRFSAERPKGSFSTLEIQRTEQGDSAMYLCASSSYILPSGAYEQFFGPGTRLTVL.

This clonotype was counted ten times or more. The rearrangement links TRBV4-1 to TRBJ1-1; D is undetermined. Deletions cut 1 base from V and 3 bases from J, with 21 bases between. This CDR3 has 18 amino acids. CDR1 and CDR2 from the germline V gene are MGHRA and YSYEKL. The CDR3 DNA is TGCGCCAGCAGCCAAGTTCCTATATCACGGTCTCCACACACTGAAGCTTTCTTT. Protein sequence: CASSQVPISRSPHTEAFF.

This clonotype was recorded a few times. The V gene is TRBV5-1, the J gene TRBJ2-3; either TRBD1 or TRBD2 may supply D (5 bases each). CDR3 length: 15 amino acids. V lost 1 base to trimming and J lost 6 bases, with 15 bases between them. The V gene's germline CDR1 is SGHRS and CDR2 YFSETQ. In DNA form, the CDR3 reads TGCGCCAGCAGCTTGCAGGGAGTGGGGCCTGATACGCAGTATTTT. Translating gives CASSLQGVGPDTQYF.